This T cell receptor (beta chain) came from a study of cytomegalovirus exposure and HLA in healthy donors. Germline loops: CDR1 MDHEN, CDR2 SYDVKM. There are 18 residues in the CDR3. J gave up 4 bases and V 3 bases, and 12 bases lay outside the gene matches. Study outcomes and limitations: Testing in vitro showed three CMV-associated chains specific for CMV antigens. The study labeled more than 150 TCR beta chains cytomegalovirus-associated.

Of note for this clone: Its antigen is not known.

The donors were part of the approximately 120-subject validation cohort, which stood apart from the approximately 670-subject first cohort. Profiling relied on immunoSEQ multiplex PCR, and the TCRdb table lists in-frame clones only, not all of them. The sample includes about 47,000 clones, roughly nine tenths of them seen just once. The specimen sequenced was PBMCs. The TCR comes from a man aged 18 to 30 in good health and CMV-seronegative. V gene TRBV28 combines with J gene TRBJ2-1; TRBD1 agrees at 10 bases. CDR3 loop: CASSFPLFGGQGYNEQFF. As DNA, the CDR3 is TGTGCCAGCAGTTTCCCTTTATTTGGGGGACAGGGGTACAATGAGCAGTTCTTC.